This TCR beta chain was captured in a study of blood T cell repertoires in COVID-19 (dated by TCRdb to 2020 to 2022). General notes on the study: Collaborator samples came from the United States, Italy and Spain and covered acute and convalescent phases of COVID-19. Subjects who had been exposed to COVID-19, were actively infected with it, or had recovered from it provided the deeply sampled blood TCRbeta repertoires that made up the dataset. A de-identified subject ID, COVID-19 status, age in years and sex were almost always included in the sample metadata. HLA class I and class II types, where available, came from metadata supplied by the sample provider rather than from assay-based typing. The prospective study material was composed of cDNA or gDNA derived from T cells, B-cell-depleted T cells, or PBMCs. The repertoires were released in a freely available public database intended as a resource for research on the immune response to SARS-CoV-2. The samples were drawn from two sources: the first 160 participants of the ongoing ImmuneRACE study, and 950 to 1,500 subjects contributed by 6 global collaborators.

Collaborating institutions collected whole blood in K2EDTA tubes following their own protocols. For TCRbeta analysis, collaborator samples were shipped as frozen whole blood, as isolated PBMCs, or as DNA extracted from either sample type. From the cysteine through the phenylalanine, the CDR3 covers 16 amino acids. The kept DNA is CDR3 alone, 48 bases in frame from the first base. The germline V gene (reference sequence) gives CDR1 as MNHEY and CDR2 as SMNVEV. The junction carries 14 bases between V and J, which are trimmed by 0 bases and 5 bases respectively. Points the paper makes about the study in general: Clinical and demographic metadata were provided uncurated, with the amount varying by source and participant.

Of note for this clone: Its antigen remains undetermined. Base qualities are not recorded, but no much larger clone differs from it by a single base.

TCRbeta CDR3 regions were amplified from genomic DNA using the immunoSEQ Assay, a bias-controlled multiplex PCR. As for how the authors treated the data: Within the assay, amplification of reference gene primers was used to estimate how many nucleated cells each sample contained. To quantify the absolute abundance of each unique TCRbeta CDR3 rearrangement, sequence reads were collapsed and filtered. For each sample, productive Simpson clonality was calculated by taking the square root of Simpson's diversity index across productive rearrangements. The table comes from immuneACCESS by way of TCRdb, which keeps in-frame sequences with V and J called. Part of the clones is missing from these tables; in studies checked, under half for an unresolved V gene and the rest for unknown reasons. Clonal size and the V and J genes are those of that table, whereas D and trimming came from the DNA. The sample table records over 80,000 clones; roughly 78% of these occur just once. About a tenth of the sample comes from the top ten.

This clonotype was sampled from a woman in her 70s with acute or convalescent COVID-19. The rearrangement combines TRBV27 with TRBJ2-1, with TRBD1 as a weak D call on 5 bases. The source material was peripheral blood. CDR3 region: CASSLSIGAVHNEQFF. The base sequence is TGTGCCAGCAGTTTATCGATAGGGGCGGTTCACAATGAGCAGTTCTTC.